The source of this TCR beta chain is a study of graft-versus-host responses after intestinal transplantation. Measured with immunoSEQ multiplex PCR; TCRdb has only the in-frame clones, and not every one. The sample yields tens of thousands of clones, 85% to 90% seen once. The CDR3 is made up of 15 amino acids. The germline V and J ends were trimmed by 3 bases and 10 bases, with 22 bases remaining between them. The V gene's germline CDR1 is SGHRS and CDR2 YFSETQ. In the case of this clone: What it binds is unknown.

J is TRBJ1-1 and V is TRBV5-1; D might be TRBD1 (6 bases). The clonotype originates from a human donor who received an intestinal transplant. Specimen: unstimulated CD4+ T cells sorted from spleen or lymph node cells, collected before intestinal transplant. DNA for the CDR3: TGCGCCAGCAGCTGGGACAACTCGGAAGACAGCCCAGCTTTCTTT. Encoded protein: CASSWDNSEDSPAFF.